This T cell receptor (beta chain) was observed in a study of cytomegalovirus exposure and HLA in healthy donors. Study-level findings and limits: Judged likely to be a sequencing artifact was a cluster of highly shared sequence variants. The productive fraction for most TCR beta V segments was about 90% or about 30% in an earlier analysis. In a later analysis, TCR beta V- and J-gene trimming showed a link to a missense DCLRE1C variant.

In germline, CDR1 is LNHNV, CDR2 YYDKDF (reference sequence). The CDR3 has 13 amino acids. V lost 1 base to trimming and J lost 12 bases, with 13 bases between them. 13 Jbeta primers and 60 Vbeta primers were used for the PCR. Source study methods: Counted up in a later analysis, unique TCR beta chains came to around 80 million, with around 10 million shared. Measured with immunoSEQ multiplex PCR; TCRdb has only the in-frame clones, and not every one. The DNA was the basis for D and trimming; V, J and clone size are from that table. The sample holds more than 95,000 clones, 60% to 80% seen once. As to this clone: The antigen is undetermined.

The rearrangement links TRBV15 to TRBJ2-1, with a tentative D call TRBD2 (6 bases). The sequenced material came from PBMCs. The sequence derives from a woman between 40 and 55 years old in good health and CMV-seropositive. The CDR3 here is CATSRGGVWAQFF. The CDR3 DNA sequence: TGTGCCACCAGCAGAGGCGGGGTCTGGGCGCAGTTCTTC.